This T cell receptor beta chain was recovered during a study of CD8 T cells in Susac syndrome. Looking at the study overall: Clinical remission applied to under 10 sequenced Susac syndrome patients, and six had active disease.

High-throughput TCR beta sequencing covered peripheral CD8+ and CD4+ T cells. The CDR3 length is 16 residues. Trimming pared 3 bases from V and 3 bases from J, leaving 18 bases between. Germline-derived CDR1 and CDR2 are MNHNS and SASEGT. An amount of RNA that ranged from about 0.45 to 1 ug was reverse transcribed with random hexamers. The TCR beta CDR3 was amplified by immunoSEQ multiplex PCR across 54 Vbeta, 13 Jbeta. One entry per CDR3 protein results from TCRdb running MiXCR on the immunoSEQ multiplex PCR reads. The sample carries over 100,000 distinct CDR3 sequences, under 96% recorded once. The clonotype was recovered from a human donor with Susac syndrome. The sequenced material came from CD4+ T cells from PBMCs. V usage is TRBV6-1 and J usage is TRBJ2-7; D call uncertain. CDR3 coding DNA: TGTGCCAGCAGTGACCGCGTGGCAACGGGCAACTACGAGCAGTACTTC. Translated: CASSDRVATGNYEQYF.